Listed below are T cell receptor beta chains from one sample, sequenced in a study of control samples from healthy donors and cancer patients. Clones were read by immunoSEQ multiplex PCR, and TCRdb kept only the in-frame ones, dropping some. Of tens of thousands of clones listed, approximately 84% are singletons. Source material: blood. These TCRs come from a woman in her forties or fifties in good health. The CDR3 runs from the conserved cysteine through the conserved F or W. The D gene is left open where the match is weak. Some rows have no size entry. The others give once, few or many, or a class for an expanded clone.

TRBJ1-2 | NA | TRBD1 | TRBV27 | CASSSGQGRGYTF | TGTGCCAGCAGCTCCGGACAGGGACGCGGCTACACCTTC
TRBJ2-5 | NA | TRBD2 | TRBV9 | CASSFGTSGRGYQETQYF | TGTGCCAGCAGCTTCGGGACTAGCGGGAGGGGGTACCAAGAGACCCAGTACTTC
TRBJ1-2 | NA | TRBD1 | TRBV5-6 | CASSPGGARVYGYTF | TGTGCCAGCAGCCCAGGGGGCGCAAGGGTTTATGGCTACACCTTC
TRBJ2-7 | NA | TRBD1 | TRBV19 | CASSIAQGGHEQYF | TGTGCCAGTAGTATAGCACAGGGGGGTCACGAGCAGTACTTC
TRBJ2-3 | NA | NA | TRBV3-1/TRBV3-2 | CASSHRVSTDTQYF | TGTGCCAGCAGCCATAGGGTTAGCACAGATACGCAGTATTTT
TRBJ2-2 | few | NA | TRBV5-1 | CASSLRFGSGTGELFF | TGCGCCAGCAGCTTGAGGTTCGGGTCTGGAACCGGGGAGCTGTTTTTT
TRBJ2-2 | NA | TRBD2 | TRBV30 | CAWSLGGTGELFF | TGTGCCTGGAGTTTGGGGGGGACCGGGGAGCTGTTTTTT
TRBJ1-6 | NA | TRBD1 | TRBV4-1 | CASSLQGEFGSPLHF | TGCGCCAGCAGCCTTCAGGGGGAATTTGGTTCACCCCTCCACTTT
TRBJ1-5 | NA | TRBD1 | TRBV5-6 | CASSLSGGDQPQHF | TGTGCCAGCAGCTTGTCAGGGGGCGATCAGCCCCAGCATTTT
TRBJ1-4 | NA | NA | TRBV19 | CASSIVSAAGEKLFF | TGTGCCAGTAGTATAGTTTCTGCTGCGGGAGAAAAACTGTTTTTT